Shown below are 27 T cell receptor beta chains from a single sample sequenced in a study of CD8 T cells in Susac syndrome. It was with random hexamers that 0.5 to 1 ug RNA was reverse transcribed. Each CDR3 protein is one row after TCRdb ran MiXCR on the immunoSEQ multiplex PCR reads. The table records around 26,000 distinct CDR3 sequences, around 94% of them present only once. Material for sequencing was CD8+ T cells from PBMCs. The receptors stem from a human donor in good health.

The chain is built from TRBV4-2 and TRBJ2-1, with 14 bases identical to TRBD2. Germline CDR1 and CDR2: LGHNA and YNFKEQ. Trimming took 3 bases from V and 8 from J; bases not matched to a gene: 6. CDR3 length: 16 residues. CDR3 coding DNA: TGTGCCAGCAGCCAGGCGACTAGCGGGGGGGCCGATGAGCAGTTCTTC. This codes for CASSQATSGGADEQFF.

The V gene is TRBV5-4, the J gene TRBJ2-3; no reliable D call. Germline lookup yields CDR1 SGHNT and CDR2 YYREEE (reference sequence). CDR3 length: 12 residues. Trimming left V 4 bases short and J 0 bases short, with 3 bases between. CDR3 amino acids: CASSTSTDTQYF. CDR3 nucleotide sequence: TGTGCCAGCAGCACCAGCACAGATACGCAGTATTTT. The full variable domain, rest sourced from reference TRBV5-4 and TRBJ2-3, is ETGVTQSPTHLIKTRGQQVTLRCSSQSGHNTVSWYQQALGQGPQFIFQYYREEENGRGNFPPRFSGLQFPNYSSELNVNALELDDSALYLCASSTSTDTQYFGPGTRLTVL.

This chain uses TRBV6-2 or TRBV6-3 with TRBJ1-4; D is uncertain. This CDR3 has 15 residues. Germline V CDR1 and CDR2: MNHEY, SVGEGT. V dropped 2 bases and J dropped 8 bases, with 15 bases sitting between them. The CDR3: CASSYRGKVGEKLFF. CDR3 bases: TGTGCCAGCAGTTACAGAGGGAAAGTTGGAGAAAAACTGTTTTTT.

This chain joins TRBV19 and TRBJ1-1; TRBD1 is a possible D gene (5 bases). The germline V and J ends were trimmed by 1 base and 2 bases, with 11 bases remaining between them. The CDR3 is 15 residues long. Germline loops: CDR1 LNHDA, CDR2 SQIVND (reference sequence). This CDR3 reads CASSIVPGTNTEAFF. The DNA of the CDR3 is TGTGCCAGTAGTATAGTTCCAGGGACTAACACTGAAGCTTTCTTT. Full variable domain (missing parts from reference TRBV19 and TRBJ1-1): DGGITQSPKYLFRKEGQNVTLSCEQNLNHDAMYWYRQDPGQGLRLIYYSQIVNDFQKGDIAEGYSVSREKKESFPLTVTSAQKNPTAFYLCASSIVPGTNTEAFFGQGTRLTVV.

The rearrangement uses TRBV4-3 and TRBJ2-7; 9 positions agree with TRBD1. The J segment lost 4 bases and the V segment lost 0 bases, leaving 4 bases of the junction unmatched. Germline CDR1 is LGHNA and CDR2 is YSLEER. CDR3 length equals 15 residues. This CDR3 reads CASSQEKQGAYEQYF. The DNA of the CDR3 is TGCGCCAGCAGCCAAGAAAAACAGGGGGCTTACGAGCAGTACTTC.

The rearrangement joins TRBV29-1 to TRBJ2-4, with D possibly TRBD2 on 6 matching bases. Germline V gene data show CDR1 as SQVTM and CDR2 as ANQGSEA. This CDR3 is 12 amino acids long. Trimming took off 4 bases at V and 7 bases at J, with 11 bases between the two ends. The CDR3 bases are TGCAGCGTTGCGGCGGAGGGGAACATTCAGTACTTC. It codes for CSVAAEGNIQYF.

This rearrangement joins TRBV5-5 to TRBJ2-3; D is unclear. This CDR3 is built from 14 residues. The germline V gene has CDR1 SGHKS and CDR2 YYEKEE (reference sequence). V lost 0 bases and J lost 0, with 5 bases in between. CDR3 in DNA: TGTGCCAGCAGCTTGGCCACGAGCACAGATACGCAGTATTTT. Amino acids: CASSLATSTDTQYF. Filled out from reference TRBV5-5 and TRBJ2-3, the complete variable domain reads DAGVTQSPTHLIKTRGQQVTLRCSPISGHKSVSWYQQVLGQGPQFIFQYYEKEERGRGNFPDRFSARQFPNYSSELNVNALLLGDSALYLCASSLATSTDTQYFGPGTRLTVL.

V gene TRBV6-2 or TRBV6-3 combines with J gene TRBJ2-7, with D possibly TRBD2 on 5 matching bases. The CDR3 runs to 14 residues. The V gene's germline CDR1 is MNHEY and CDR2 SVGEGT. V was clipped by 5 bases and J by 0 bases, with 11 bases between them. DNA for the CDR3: TGTGCCAGCAGTCGTGACACTAGCTCCTACGAGCAGTACTTC. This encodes CASSRDTSSYEQYF.

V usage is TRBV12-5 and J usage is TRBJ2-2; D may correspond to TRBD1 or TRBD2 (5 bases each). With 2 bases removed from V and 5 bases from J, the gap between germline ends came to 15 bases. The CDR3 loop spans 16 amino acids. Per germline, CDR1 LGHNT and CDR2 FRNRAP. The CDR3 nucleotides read TGTGCTAGTGGTTTGTTATCAGGATGGGGGACCGGGGAGCTGTTTTTT. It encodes CASGLLSGWGTGELFF.

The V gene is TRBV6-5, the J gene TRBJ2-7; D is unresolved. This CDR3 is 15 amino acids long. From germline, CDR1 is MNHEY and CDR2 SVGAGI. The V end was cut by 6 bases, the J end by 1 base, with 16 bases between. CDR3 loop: CASRSGSSPSYEQYF. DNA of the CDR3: TGTGCCAGCAGATCTGGATCCAGCCCTTCCTACGAGCAGTACTTC.

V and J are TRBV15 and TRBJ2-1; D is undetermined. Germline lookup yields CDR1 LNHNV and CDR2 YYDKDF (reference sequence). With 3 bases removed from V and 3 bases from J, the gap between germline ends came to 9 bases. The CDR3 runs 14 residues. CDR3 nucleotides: TGTGCCACCAGCAGGAGTAGAAACTACAATGAGCAGTTCTTC. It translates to CATSRSRNYNEQFF.

CDR3 residues: CASSFSGRYGYTF. The CDR3 DNA sequence: TGTGCCAGCAGCTTCTCAGGGCGCTATGGCTACACCTTC. This chain joins TRBV7-9 and TRBJ1-2; D possibly corresponds to TRBD1 (5 bases). CDR1 SEHNR and CDR2 FQNEAQ come from the germline V gene (reference sequence). The CDR3 runs to 13 residues. Trimming pared 3 bases from V and 4 bases from J, leaving 9 bases between.

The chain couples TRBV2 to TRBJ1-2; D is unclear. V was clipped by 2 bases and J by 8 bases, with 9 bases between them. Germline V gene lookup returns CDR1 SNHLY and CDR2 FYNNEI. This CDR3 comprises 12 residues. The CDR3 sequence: CASSEYARGYTF. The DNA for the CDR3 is TGTGCCAGCAGTGAATATGCGAGAGGCTACACCTTC.

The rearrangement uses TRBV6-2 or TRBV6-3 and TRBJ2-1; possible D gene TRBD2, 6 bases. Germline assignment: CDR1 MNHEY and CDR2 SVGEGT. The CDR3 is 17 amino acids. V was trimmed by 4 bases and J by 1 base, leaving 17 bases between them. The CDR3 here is CASSFRGTGLSYNEQFF. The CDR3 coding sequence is TGTGCCAGCAGTTTCCGGGGGACCGGGTTATCCTACAATGAGCAGTTCTTC.

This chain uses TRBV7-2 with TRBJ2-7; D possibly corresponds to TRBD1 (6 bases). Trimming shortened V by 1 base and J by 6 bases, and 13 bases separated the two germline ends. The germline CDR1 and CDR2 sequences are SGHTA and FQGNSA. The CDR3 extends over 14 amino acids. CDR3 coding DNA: TGTGCCAGCAGCTTAGGAGGGGGTAGGCTCGAGCAGTACTTC. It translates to CASSLGGGRLEQYF.

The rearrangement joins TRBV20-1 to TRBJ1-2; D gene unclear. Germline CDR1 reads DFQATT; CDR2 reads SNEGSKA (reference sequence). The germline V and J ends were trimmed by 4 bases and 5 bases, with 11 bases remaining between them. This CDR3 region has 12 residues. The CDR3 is CSATLIGYGYTF. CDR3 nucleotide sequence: TGCAGTGCTACCCTTATCGGGTATGGCTACACCTTC.

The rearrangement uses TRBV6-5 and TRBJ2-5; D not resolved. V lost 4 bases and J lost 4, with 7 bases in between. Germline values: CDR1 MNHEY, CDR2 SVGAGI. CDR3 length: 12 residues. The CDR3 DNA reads TGTGCCAGCAGTTCCCCGATAGAGACCCAGTACTTC. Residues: CASSSPIETQYF.

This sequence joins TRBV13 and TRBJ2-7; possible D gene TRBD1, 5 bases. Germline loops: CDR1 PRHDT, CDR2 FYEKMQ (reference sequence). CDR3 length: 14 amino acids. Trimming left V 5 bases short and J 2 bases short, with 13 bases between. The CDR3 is CASSPGQVAYEQYF. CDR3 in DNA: TGTGCCAGCAGCCCAGGACAAGTTGCCTACGAGCAGTACTTC.

The DNA of the CDR3 is TGTGCCAGCAGTTTAATCGGTCAGCCCCAGCATTTT. This encodes CASSLIGQPQHF. The chain is built from TRBV27 and TRBJ1-5; D uncertain. The length of the CDR3 is 12 residues. The germline V gene has CDR1 MNHEY and CDR2 SMNVEV (reference sequence). Trimming shortened V by 2 bases and J by 6 bases, and 5 bases separated the two germline ends.

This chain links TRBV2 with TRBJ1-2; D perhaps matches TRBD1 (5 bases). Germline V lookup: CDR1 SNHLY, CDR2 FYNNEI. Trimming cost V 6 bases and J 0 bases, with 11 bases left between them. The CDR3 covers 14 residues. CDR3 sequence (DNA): TGTGCCAGCAGGCACCGGGACCCTAACTATGGCTACACCTTC. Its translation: CASRHRDPNYGYTF. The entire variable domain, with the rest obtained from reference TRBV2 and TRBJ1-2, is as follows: EPEVTQTPSHQVTQMGQEVILRCVPISNHLYFYWYRQILGQKVEFLVSFYNNEISEKSEIFDDQFSVERPDGSNFTLKIRSTKLEDSAMYFCASRHRDPNYGYTFGSGTRLTVV.

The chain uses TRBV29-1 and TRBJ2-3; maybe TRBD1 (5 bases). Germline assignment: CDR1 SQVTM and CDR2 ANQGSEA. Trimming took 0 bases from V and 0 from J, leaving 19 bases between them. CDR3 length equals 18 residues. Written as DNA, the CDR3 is TGCAGCGTTGAAGACCCATCTTGGGGCGCCTTTAGCACAGATACGCAGTATTTT. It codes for CSVEDPSWGAFSTDTQYF.

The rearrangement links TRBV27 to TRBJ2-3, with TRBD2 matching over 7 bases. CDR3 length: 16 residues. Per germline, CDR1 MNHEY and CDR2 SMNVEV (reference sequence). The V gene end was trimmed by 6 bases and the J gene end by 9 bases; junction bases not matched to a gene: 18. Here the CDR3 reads CASRLWASGAKGTQYF. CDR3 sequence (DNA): TGTGCCAGCAGGCTCTGGGCCAGCGGGGCCAAAGGAACGCAGTATTTT.

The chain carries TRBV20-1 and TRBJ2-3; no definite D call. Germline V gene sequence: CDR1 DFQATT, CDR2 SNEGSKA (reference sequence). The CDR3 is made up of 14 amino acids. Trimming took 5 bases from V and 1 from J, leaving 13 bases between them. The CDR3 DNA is TGCAGTGCTCCCTTCCCCACTCGCACAGATACGCAGTATTTT. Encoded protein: CSAPFPTRTDTQYF.

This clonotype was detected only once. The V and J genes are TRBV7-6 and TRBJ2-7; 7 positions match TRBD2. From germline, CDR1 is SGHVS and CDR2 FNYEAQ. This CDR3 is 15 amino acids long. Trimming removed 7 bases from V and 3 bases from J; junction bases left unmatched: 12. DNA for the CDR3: TGTGCCAGCACCCCCCGGGGAGGGTCCAGCTACGAGCAGTACTTC. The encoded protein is CASTPRGGSSYEQYF.

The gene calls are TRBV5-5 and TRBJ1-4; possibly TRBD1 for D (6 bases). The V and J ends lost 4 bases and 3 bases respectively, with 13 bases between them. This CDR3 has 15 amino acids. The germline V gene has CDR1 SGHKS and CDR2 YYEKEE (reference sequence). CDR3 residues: CASSARTDPNEKLFF. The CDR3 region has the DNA TGTGCCAGCAGCGCCCGGACAGACCCTAATGAAAAACTGTTTTTT.

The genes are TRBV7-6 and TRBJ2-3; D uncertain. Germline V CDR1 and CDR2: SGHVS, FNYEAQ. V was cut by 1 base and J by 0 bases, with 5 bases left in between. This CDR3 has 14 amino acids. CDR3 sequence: CASSLEVSTDTQYF. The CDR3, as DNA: TGTGCCAGCAGCTTAGAAGTTAGCACAGATACGCAGTATTTT.

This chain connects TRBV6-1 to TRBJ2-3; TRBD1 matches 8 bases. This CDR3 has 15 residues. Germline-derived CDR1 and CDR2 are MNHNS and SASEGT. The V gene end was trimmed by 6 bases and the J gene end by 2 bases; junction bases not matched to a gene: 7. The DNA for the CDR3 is TGTGCCAGCAGCGACGGACAGGGTCTCACAGATACGCAGTATTTT. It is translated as CASSDGQGLTDTQYF.